Following are 10 T cell receptor beta chains from one sample sequenced in a study of blood T cell repertoires in COVID-19. The repertoire was sequenced with immunoSEQ multiplex PCR; TCRdb's copy has only in-frame clones and lacks some. The sample carries 380,000 or so clones, 75% to 90% recorded once. Sequencing was performed on peripheral blood. The receptors were sampled from a woman aged 55 to 70 with COVID-19, enrolled during active disease.

A remark on this clone: The sample holds other DNA sequences that translate to the same CDR3. This sequence joins TRBV30 and TRBJ1-2, with D unclear. Trimming took off 0 bases at V and 4 bases at J, with 6 bases between the two ends. This CDR3 region has 12 residues. Germline loops: CDR1 GTSNPN, CDR2 SVGIG (reference sequence). DNA of the CDR3: TGTGCCTGGAGTGTCGGCGGCTATGGCTACACCTTC. Translating it yields CAWSVGGYGYTF.

The count of this clone is one. The chain joins TRBV6-2 or TRBV6-3 to TRBJ1-6; D not resolved. Germline V gives CDR1 MNHEY, CDR2 SVGEGT. Trimming took 5 bases from V and 8 from J, leaving 13 bases between them. The CDR3 covers 14 residues. The CDR3: CASSHPDTDSPLHF. The CDR3 bases are TGTGCCAGCAGTCACCCCGACACCGATTCACCCCTCCACTTT.

On this clone: The sample has other DNA sequences that encode this CDR3 too. The CDR3 loop is CASSASGNTEAFF. The CDR3 DNA reads as TGTGCCAGCAGCGCGTCGGGGAACACTGAAGCTTTCTTT. The chain employs TRBV9 and TRBJ1-1, with no clear D. This CDR3 region has 13 residues. Trimming pared 3 bases from V and 1 base from J, leaving 7 bases between. The germline CDR1 and CDR2 sequences are SGDLS and YYNGEE.

This sequence joins TRBV6-1 and TRBJ1-1; D gene unclear. The CDR3 contains 16 residues. CDR1 and CDR2 (germline): MNHNS, SASEGT. Trimming cost V 3 bases and J 3 bases, with 17 bases left between them. DNA for the CDR3: TGTGCCAGCAGTGAGATCGGGAGGGATAGGCACACTGAAGCTTTCTTT. Amino acid sequence: CASSEIGRDRHTEAFF.

The rearrangement links TRBV10-3 to TRBJ1-1; D remains unclear. In germline, CDR1 is ENHRY, CDR2 SYGVKD. This CDR3 comprises 15 residues. Trimming took 0 bases from V and 6 from J, leaving 14 bases between them. This CDR3 reads CAISESLLGESEAFF. In DNA, the CDR3 is TGTGCCATCAGTGAGTCACTCCTTGGAGAATCTGAAGCTTTCTTT.

This chain connects TRBV6-4 to TRBJ1-5; TRBD1 might be the D (6 bases). The V and J ends lost 7 bases and 6 bases respectively, with 16 bases between them. The CDR3 contains 14 residues. Looked up from germline, CDR1 is MRHNA and CDR2 is SNTAGT. The DNA of the CDR3 is TGTGCCAGCAATCCGGGACACTTTTCTCAGCCCCAGCATTTT. Encoded protein: CASNPGHFSQPQHF.

The chain joins TRBV7-3 to TRBJ2-6; 7 bases line up with TRBD2. Germline lookup yields CDR1 SGHTA and CDR2 FQGTGA. This CDR3 has 18 amino acids. V was pared by 0 bases and J by 0 bases, with 5 bases of the junction left unmatched. The CDR3 sequence is CASSLTAGGGSGANVLTF. The CDR3 DNA follows: TGTGCCAGCAGCTTAACCGCGGGCGGGGGCTCTGGGGCCAACGTCCTGACTTTC.

This chain joins TRBV6-5 and TRBJ1-4, with a possible D match to TRBD1 (6 bases). Deletions cut 6 bases from V and 6 bases from J, with 11 bases between. The V gene's germline CDR1 is MNHEY and CDR2 SVGAGI. The CDR3 covers 13 residues. CDR3 sequence: CASSPGGDEKLFF. The CDR3 DNA follows: TGTGCCAGCAGCCCGGGGGGCGATGAAAAACTGTTTTTT.

This chain connects TRBV7-9 to TRBJ1-1; possibly TRBD1 for D (6 bases). The CDR3 runs to 14 residues. The V gene's germline CDR1 is SEHNR and CDR2 FQNEAQ (reference sequence). Trimming cost V 1 base and J 5 bases, with 11 bases left between them. Here the CDR3 reads CASSLVQGRTEAFF. The CDR3 DNA sequence: TGTGCCAGCAGCTTAGTACAGGGAAGAACTGAAGCTTTCTTT.

This clone showed up just once. This chain uses TRBV4-3 with TRBJ2-7, with D maybe TRBD1 (5 bases). The CDR3 runs to 14 residues. The germline V gene encodes CDR1 LGHNA and CDR2 YSLEER. V was pared by 0 bases and J by 5 bases, with 11 bases between. CDR3 loop: CASSQDWQGDEQYF. The CDR3, as DNA: TGCGCCAGCAGCCAAGACTGGCAGGGCGACGAGCAGTACTTC.